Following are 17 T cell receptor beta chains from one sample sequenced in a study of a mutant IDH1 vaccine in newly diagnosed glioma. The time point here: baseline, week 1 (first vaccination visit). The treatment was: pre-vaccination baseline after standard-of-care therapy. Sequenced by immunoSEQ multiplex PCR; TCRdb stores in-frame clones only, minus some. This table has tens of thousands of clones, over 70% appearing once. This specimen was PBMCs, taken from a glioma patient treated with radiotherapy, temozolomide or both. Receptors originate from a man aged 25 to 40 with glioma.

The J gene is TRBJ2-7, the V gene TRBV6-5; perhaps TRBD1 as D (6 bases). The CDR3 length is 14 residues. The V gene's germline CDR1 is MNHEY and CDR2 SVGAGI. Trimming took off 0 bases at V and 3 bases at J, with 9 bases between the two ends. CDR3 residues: CASSYSNRDYEQYF. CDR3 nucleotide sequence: TGTGCCAGCAGTTACTCAAACAGGGACTACGAGCAGTACTTC.

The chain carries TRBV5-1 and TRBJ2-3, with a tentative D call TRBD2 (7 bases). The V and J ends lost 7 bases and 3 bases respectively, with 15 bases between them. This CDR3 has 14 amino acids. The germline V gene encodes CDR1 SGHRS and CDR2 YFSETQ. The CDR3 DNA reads TGCGCCAGCCTTAGGGGGGGCGAAACAGATACGCAGTATTTT. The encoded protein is CASLRGGETDTQYF.

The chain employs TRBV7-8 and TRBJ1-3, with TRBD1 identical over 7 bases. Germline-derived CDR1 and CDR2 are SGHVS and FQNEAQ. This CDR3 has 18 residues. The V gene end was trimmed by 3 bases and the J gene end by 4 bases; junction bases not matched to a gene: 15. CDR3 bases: TGTGCCAGCAGCTTGATGGGGGGCTATGGGACAGCCGGAAACACCATATATTTT. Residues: CASSLMGGYGTAGNTIYF.

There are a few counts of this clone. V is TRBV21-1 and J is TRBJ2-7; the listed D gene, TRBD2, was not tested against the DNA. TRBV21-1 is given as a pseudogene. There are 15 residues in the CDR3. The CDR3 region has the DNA TGTGCCAGCAGCGAAGCAGGGGGAGGGGAAGAAGAGCAGTACTTC. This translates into CASSEAGGGEEEQYF.

This CDR3 is CASGTLRVLYEQYF. The CDR3 nucleotides are TGTGCCAGCGGAACCCTCCGGGTTCTCTACGAGCAGTACTTC. The chain joins TRBV28 to TRBJ2-7; D is ambiguous. Germline V gene data show CDR1 as MDHEN and CDR2 as SYDVKM. V was cut by 8 bases and J by 3 bases, with 17 bases left in between. The CDR3 totals 14 residues.

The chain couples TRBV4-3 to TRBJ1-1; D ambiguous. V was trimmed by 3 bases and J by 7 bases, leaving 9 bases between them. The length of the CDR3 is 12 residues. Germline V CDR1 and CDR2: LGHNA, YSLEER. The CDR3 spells CASSQDFLEAFF. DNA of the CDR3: TGCGCCAGCAGCCAGGACTTCCTTGAAGCTTTCTTT.

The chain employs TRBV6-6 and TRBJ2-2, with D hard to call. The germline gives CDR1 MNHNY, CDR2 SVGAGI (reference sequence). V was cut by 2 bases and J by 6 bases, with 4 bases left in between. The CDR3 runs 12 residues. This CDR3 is CASSYMSGELFF. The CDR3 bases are TGTGCCAGCAGTTACATGTCCGGGGAGCTGTTTTTT.

CDR3 sequence (DNA): TGTGCTAGTGGTTTGGTACAGAATAGCGGGGGGCTAATCTCCTACGAGCAGTACTTC. This sequence encodes CASGLVQNSGGLISYEQYF. V is TRBV12-5 and J is TRBJ2-7; 10 bases are shared with TRBD2. The CDR3 consists of 19 residues. The trim removed 0 bases at V and 0 bases at J, leaving 11 bases unmatched. Germline assignment: CDR1 LGHNT and CDR2 FRNRAP.

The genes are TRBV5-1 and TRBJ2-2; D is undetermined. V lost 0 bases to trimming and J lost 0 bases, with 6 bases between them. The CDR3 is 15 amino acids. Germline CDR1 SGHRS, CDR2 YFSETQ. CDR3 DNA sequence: TGCGCCAGCAGCTTGGCCGGTCCGAACACCGGGGAGCTGTTTTTT. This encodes CASSLAGPNTGELFF.

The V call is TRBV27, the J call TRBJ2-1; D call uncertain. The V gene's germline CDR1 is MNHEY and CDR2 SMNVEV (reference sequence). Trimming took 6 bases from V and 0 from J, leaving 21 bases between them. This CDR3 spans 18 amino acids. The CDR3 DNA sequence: TGTGCCAGCAGCCCTCTTGTAAGCGCCAATCCCTCCTACAATGAGCAGTTCTTC. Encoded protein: CASSPLVSANPSYNEQFF.

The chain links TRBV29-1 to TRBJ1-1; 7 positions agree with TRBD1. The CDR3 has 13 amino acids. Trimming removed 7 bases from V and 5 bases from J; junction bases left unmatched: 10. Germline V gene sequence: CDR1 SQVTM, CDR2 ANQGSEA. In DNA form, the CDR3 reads TGCAGCGGTGACCAGGGGGGCCATACTGAAGCTTTCTTT. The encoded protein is CSGDQGGHTEAFF.

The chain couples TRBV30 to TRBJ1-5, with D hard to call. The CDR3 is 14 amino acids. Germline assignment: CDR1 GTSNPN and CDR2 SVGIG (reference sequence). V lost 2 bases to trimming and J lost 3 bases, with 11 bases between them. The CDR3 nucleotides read TGTGCCTGGAGTTCGACAAACCTCAATCAGCCCCAGCATTTT. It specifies CAWSSTNLNQPQHF. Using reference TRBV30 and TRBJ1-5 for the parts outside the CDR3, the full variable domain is SQTIHQWPATLVQPVGSPLSLECTVEGTSNPNLYWYRQAAGRGLQLLFYSVGIGQISSEVPQNLSASRPQDRQFILSSKKLLLSDSGFYLCAWSSTNLNQPQHFGDGTRLSIL.

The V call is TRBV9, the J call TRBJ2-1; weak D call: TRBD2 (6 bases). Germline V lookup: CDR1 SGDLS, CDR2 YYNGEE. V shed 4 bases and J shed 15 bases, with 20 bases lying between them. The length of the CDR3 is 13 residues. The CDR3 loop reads CASSYYTGEPLFF. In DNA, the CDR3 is TGTGCCAGCAGCTACTATACGGGAGAACCTCTGTTCTTC.

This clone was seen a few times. DNA for the CDR3: TGCGCCAGCAGCCAAGATCCGGGTGGGGGTCAGCCCCAGCATTTT. Translating gives CASSQDPGGGQPQHF. V is TRBV4-1 and J is TRBJ1-5; possibly TRBD1 for D (5 bases). The CDR3 contains 15 residues. Looked up from germline, CDR1 is MGHRA and CDR2 is YSYEKL. The ends were cut back, 0 bases at V and 6 bases at J, with 12 bases in the middle.

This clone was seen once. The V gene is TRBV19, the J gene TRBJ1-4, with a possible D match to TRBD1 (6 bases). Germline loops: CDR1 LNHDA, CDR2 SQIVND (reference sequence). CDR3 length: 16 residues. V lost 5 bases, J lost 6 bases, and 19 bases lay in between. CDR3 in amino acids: CASSLQGHLRDEKLFF. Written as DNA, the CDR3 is TGTGCCAGTAGTCTTCAGGGACACCTTAGGGATGAAAAACTGTTTTTT.

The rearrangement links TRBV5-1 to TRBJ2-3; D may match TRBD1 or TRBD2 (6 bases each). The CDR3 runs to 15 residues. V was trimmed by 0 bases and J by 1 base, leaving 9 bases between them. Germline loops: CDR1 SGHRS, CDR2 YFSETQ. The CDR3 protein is CASSLAGARTDTQYF. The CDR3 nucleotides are TGCGCCAGCAGCTTGGCGGGGGCCCGCACAGATACGCAGTATTTT.

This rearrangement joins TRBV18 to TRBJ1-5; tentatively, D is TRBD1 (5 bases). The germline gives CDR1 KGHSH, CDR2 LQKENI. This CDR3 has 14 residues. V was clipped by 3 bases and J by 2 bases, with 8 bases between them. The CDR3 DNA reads TGTGCCAGCTCACCGCAACAGGGCAATCAGCCCCAGCATTTT. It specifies CASSPQQGNQPQHF. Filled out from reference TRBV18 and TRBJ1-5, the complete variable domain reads NAGVMQNPRHLVRRRGQEARLRCSPMKGHSHVYWYRQLPEEGLKFMVYLQKENIIDESGMPKERFSAEFPKEGPSILRIQQVVRGDSAAYFCASSPQQGNQPQHFGDGTRLSIL.